The 12 T cell receptor beta chains presented below share a single source sample, sequenced in a study of T cell clonality in common variable immunodeficiency. TCRdb's copy holds only in-frame clones and misses some; the assay was immunoSEQ multiplex PCR. The sample was found to contain fewer than 40,000 clones, and every one recurs. Sample: peripheral blood mononuclear cells. The receptors shown here come from a person aged 18 to 70 in good health.

Ten or more counts support this clone. The read is 3 residues too short to cover the CDR3 end, so that end is filled in from the germline J gene. The genes are TRBV9 and TRBJ2-3; TRBD2 matches 15 bases. Germline V gene sequence: CDR1 SGDLS, CDR2 YYNGEE. V lost 3 bases, J lost 8 bases, and 4 bases stayed unmatched. CDR3 size: 15 residues. CDR3 loop: CASSGTSGREGTQYF. CDR3 bases read: TGTGCCAGCAGCGGGACTAGCGGGAGGGAAGGTACG.

This clone occurred many times. The read ends 3 residues shy of where the CDR3 ends; the end is completed using the germline J gene. The chain combines TRBV20-1 with TRBJ2-4; D is undetermined. With 1 base removed from V and 6 bases from J, the gap between germline ends came to 10 bases. The CDR3 length is 13 residues. The germline V gene encodes CDR1 DFQATT and CDR2 SNEGSKA (reference sequence). Here the CDR3 reads CSARVSNRNIQYF. The sequenced CDR3 bases are TGCAGTGCTAGAGTTAGTAACAGAAACATT.

This clone was observed at least ten times. The read ends 3 residues early relative to the CDR3; the germline J gene fills the gap. The gene calls are TRBV19 and TRBJ2-2, with D tentatively TRBD1 (6 bases). Trimming took 5 bases from V and 4 from J, leaving 14 bases between them. CDR1 LNHDA and CDR2 SQIVND come from the germline V gene (reference sequence). The CDR3 extends over 15 amino acids. The chain's CDR3 is CASSLGQGFTGELFF. CDR3 DNA (partial): TGTGCCAGTAGTCTTGGGCAGGGGTTCACCGGGGAG.

This clone was counted ten times or more. The read ends 3 residues before the CDR3 terminus; that terminus is restored from the germline J gene. The chain links TRBV7-6 to TRBJ2-2; 10 bases are a match to TRBD2. Germline-derived CDR1 and CDR2 are SGHVS and FNYEAQ. The CDR3 is 18 amino acids. The junction had 15 bases not matched to a gene; V was cut back by 7 bases and J by 4 bases. Partial CDR3 DNA: TGTGCCAGCACGAGGCTAGCGGGAGCCAGAATTGGCACCGGGGAG. The encoded protein is CASTRLAGARIGTGE. In full, the CDR3 reads CASTRLAGARIGTGELFF.

In its sample, this clone was seen many times. Read data end 3 residues before the CDR3 end; the end is taken from the germline J gene. The rearrangement uses TRBV5-1 and TRBJ1-1; D remains ambiguous. V was clipped by 4 bases and J by 1 base, with 8 bases between them. Germline V gene data show CDR1 as SGHRS and CDR2 as YFSETQ. This CDR3 has 13 residues. The DNA read from the CDR3 is TGCGCCAGCAGCCCCGCAGGGAACACTGAA. It is translated as CASSPAGNTE. The complete CDR3 reads CASSPAGNTEAFF.

This clone was observed at least ten times. The read gets to within 3 residues of the CDR3 end, and the germline J gene fills in the rest. V usage is TRBV20-1 and J usage is TRBJ2-5; 10 nucleotides align to TRBD2. Germline V CDR1 and CDR2: DFQATT, SNEGSKA (reference sequence). CDR3 length: 13 residues. V shed 5 bases and J 5 bases; nucleotides not matched to a gene: 5. The CDR3 spells CSALAGAEETQYF. The CDR3 DNA, read in part, is TGCAGTGCTCTAGCGGGAGCGGAGGAGACC.

At least ten counts were recorded for this clone. CDR3: CASSKVAGGPNTQYF. Partial CDR3 DNA: TGTGCCAGCAGTAAGGTAGCGGGAGGCCCCAATACG. The V and J genes are TRBV6-4 and TRBJ2-3; 10 nucleotides align to TRBD2. The observed sequence ends 3 residues before the CDR3 terminus, with the missing tail filled in from the germline J gene. The length of the CDR3 is 15 residues. Per germline, CDR1 MRHNA and CDR2 SNTAGT. V was clipped by 5 bases and J by 7 bases; unmatched bases: 9.

This clone showed up many times. The sequenced fragment ends 3 residues before the CDR3 boundary, so the rest is inferred from the germline J gene. The chain combines TRBV5-5 with TRBJ1-5; weak D call: TRBD1 (5 bases). With 2 bases removed from V and 5 bases from J, the gap between germline ends came to 8 bases. This CDR3 has 13 amino acids. CDR1 is SGHKS, CDR2 YYEKEE, per germline (reference sequence). The CDR3 loop reads CASSLEGYQPQHF. CDR3 bases read: TGTGCCAGCAGCTTAGAGGGGTATCAGCCC.

This clone was recorded many times. The observed sequence ends 3 residues before the CDR3 terminus, with the missing tail filled in from the germline J gene. V gene TRBV12-3 or TRBV12-4 combines with J gene TRBJ2-5; D may be TRBD1 (7 bases). The CDR3 spans 15 residues. Trimming stripped 1 base from V and 5 bases from J, with 14 bases between. CDR3 in amino acids: CASSLGAGGTETQYF. CDR3 DNA (partial): TGTGCCAGCAGTTTAGGGGCAGGGGGGACGGAGACC.

This clone was counted ten times or more. Read coverage stops 3 residues before the CDR3 terminus; the germline J gene supplies the remainder. This chain links TRBV18 with TRBJ2-4; the match to TRBD1 covers 9 bases. The CDR3 extends over 14 amino acids. Germline trimming cut 3 bases from V and 6 bases from J; bases unmatched to any gene: 3. Germline V gene data show CDR1 as KGHSH and CDR2 as LQKENI. The sequenced part of the CDR3 DNA is TGTGCCAGCTCACCTACGGGACAGGGAAACATT. The encoded protein is CASSPTGQGNI. The full CDR3 sequence reads CASSPTGQGNIQYF.

A few counts support this clone. The read finishes 3 residues shy of the CDR3 end, and the germline J gene is used to complete it. The chain employs TRBV18 and TRBJ1-2, with a weak D call TRBD1 (5 bases). This CDR3 is 16 amino acids long. Germline V gene lookup returns CDR1 KGHSH and CDR2 LQKENI. CDR3 loop: CASSPRDSRAKNIYTF. The CDR3 DNA, read in part, is TGTGCCAGCTCACCAAGAGACAGCCGAGCCAAAAACATC.

At least ten counts were recorded for this clone. Coverage ceases 3 residues before the CDR3 finishes, and the germline J gene fills in the end. The V gene is TRBV20-1, the J gene TRBJ1-2; a possible D gene is TRBD1 (6 bases). CDR3 length equals 14 residues. Germline CDR1 and CDR2: DFQATT and SNEGSKA (reference sequence). V was trimmed by 0 bases and J by 4 bases, leaving 12 bases between them. Partial CDR3 DNA: TGCAGTGCTAGAGAGATCAGGGGAGGCTATGGC. This encodes CSAREIRGGYG. The whole CDR3 sequence is CSAREIRGGYGYTF.